This passage covers 30 T cell receptor beta chains from one sample sequenced in a study of T cells in Graves' hyperthyroidism and ophthalmopathy. Researchers took RNA transcripts and amplified the TCR beta CDR3 regions from them. TCR CDR3 underwent first-round RT-PCR with the HTBI primer set. MiXCR was run by TCRdb on the multiplex PCR reads, yielding one entry per CDR3 protein. The sample contains roughly 500,000 distinct CDR3 sequences, less than 25% of which appear only once. What was sequenced was blood. The source of these receptors is a woman in her sixties or seventies with Graves' ophthalmopathy.

At least ten counts were recorded for this clonotype. The CDR3 nucleotides read TGTGCCACTGGCCGACAGAACTACGAGCAGTACTTC. Its protein is CATGRQNYEQYF. This sequence joins TRBV28 and TRBJ2-7; D might be TRBD1 (5 bases). This CDR3 contains 12 residues. V gave up 10 bases and J gave up 3 bases, with 13 bases separating them. The V gene's germline CDR1 is MDHEN and CDR2 SYDVKM.

The rearrangement links TRBV6-1 to TRBJ1-5; the D gene is possibly TRBD1 (5 bases). Trimming shortened V by 0 bases and J by 6 bases, and 9 bases separated the two germline ends. CDR3 length: 14 amino acids. From germline, CDR1 is MNHNS and CDR2 SASEGT. The CDR3 reads CASSEASRAQPQHF. The DNA of the CDR3 is TGTGCCAGCAGTGAAGCGTCCAGGGCTCAGCCCCAGCATTTT.

This clonotype came up many times. V usage is TRBV12-3 or TRBV12-4 and J usage is TRBJ1-5; possibly TRBD1 for D (6 bases). The CDR3 spans 12 residues. Trimming shortened V by 8 bases and J by 12 bases, and 17 bases separated the two germline ends. This chain's CDR3 is CASGQGFTIQHF. CDR3 DNA sequence: TGTGCCAGCGGGCAGGGGTTCACCATCCAGCATTTT.

This clonotype was counted between two and nine times. The J gene is TRBJ1-2, the V gene TRBV2; D might be TRBD1 (5 bases). The CDR3 contains 15 residues. V lost 2 bases and J 3 bases, leaving 13 bases between the germline ends. Germline V gene lookup returns CDR1 SNHLY and CDR2 FYNNEI. The CDR3 reads CASSERAGYYYGYTF. The CDR3 DNA follows: TGTGCCAGCAGTGAAAGGGCAGGGTATTACTATGGCTACACCTTC.

V is TRBV27 and J is TRBJ2-7; D unclear. CDR1 and CDR2 (germline): MNHEY, SMNVEV (reference sequence). The V gene lost 3 bases and the J gene lost 5 bases, with 5 bases spanning the gap. The CDR3 sequence is 11 residues long. The CDR3 region has the DNA TGTGCCAGCAGTTTTAAAAACGAGCAGTACTTC. Translating gives CASSFKNEQYF.

The rearrangement joins TRBV6-1 to TRBJ1-1; no definite D call. V lost 5 bases, J lost 0 bases, and 16 bases lay in between. The CDR3 consists of 16 residues. From germline, CDR1 is MNHNS and CDR2 SASEGT. The CDR3 nucleotides are TGTGCCAGCAGTTCCACCGTTTTGGGGATGAACACTGAAGCTTTCTTT. Translated: CASSSTVLGMNTEAFF.

The chain couples TRBV19 to TRBJ2-1; 12 bases align to TRBD2. Losses at the gene ends were 9 bases for V and 8 bases for J; bases not matched to a gene: 11. CDR3 size: 15 residues. Per the germline V gene, CDR1 is LNHDA and CDR2 is SQIVND (reference sequence). The CDR3 here is CASKTLAGGDHEQFF. The CDR3 DNA follows: TGTGCCAGCAAAACTCTAGCGGGAGGGGATCATGAGCAGTTCTTC.

The chain joins TRBV4-2 to TRBJ1-5, with TRBD1 as a possible D gene (5 bases). This CDR3 is built from 14 residues. Trimming removed 0 bases at V and 7 bases at J, with 10 bases between. Germline lookup yields CDR1 LGHNA and CDR2 YNFKEQ. CDR3 DNA sequence: TGTGCCAGCAGCCAAGATAGGTGGGGGCAGCCCCAGCATTTT. Translation gives CASSQDRWGQPQHF.

This chain uses TRBV20-1 with TRBJ2-5, with TRBD2 identical over 9 bases. This CDR3 is built from 13 residues. V lost 4 bases, J lost 2 bases, and 2 bases stayed unmatched. The germline CDR1 and CDR2 sequences are DFQATT and SNEGSKA (reference sequence). The CDR3 loop reads CSATGLAQETQYF. The CDR3 DNA reads as TGCAGTGCTACGGGACTAGCACAAGAGACCCAGTACTTC.

The genes are TRBV5-1 and TRBJ2-2; D unclear. Trimming cost V 1 base and J 6 bases, with 7 bases left between them. Looked up from germline, CDR1 is SGHRS and CDR2 is YFSETQ. The CDR3 runs to 13 residues. The CDR3, as DNA: TGCGCCAGCAGCTTGAGGGTCCCCGGGGAGCTGTTTTTT. Translation: CASSLRVPGELFF.

This clonotype appeared once. This sequence joins TRBV10-2 and TRBJ1-2; no clear D gene. CDR3 length: 12 residues. The V and J ends lost 3 bases and 4 bases respectively, with 6 bases between them. Looked up from germline, CDR1 is WSHSY and CDR2 is SAAADI. For the CDR3, the DNA is TGCGCCAGCAGTGAAGCCGGCTATGGCTACACCTTC. Protein: CASSEAGYGYTF.

The J gene is TRBJ1-6, the V gene TRBV6-2 or TRBV6-3; TRBD1 might be the D (6 bases). V was shortened by 4 bases and J by 4 bases, with 11 bases between the two germline ends. The CDR3 length is 15 residues. Germline V CDR1 and CDR2: MNHEY, SVGEGT. CDR3 in DNA: TGTGCCAGCAGTTCCGGGACACCGTATAATTCACCCCTCCACTTT. Amino acids: CASSSGTPYNSPLHF.

This clonotype was picked up a small number of times. V gene TRBV6-4 combines with J gene TRBJ1-2; no definite D call. Germline V gene data show CDR1 as MRHNA and CDR2 as SNTAGT. V was trimmed by 0 bases and J by 3 bases, leaving 11 bases between them. The CDR3 extends over 15 amino acids. This chain's CDR3 is CASSDSGIGHYGYTF. DNA for the CDR3: TGTGCCAGCAGTGACTCCGGGATAGGGCACTATGGCTACACCTTC.

This clonotype was observed at least ten times. V usage is TRBV20-1 and J usage is TRBJ1-2; weak D call: TRBD1 (5 bases). Germline V gives CDR1 DFQATT, CDR2 SNEGSKA (reference sequence). The CDR3 is 13 residues long. V was clipped by 0 bases and J by 7 bases, with 12 bases between them. CDR3 DNA: TGCAGTGCTAGAGAGGGCAGGGCGGGTGGCTACACCTTC. Protein product: CSAREGRAGGYTF.

The J gene is TRBJ1-2, the V gene TRBV6-1; a weak D match, TRBD1 (6 bases). The germline gives CDR1 MNHNS, CDR2 SASEGT. This CDR3 contains 14 residues. Trimming removed 7 bases from V and 4 bases from J, with 16 bases in between. The CDR3 nucleotides read TGTGCCAGCATAGGGGGGCAAGGGCGCTATGGCTACACCTTC. Protein product: CASIGGQGRYGYTF.

This clonotype has ten or more counts. The chain joins TRBV7-2 to TRBJ2-3; 10 bases are shared with TRBD2. The CDR3 is 15 residues long. V lost 5 bases and J lost 3; bases outside the gene matches: 5. Per germline, CDR1 SGHTA and CDR2 FQGNSA. In nucleotides, the CDR3 is TGTGCCAGCAGCGGAGCGGGAGGGCGGACAGATACGCAGTATTTT. It translates to CASSGAGGRTDTQYF.

The rearrangement uses TRBV6-2 or TRBV6-3 and TRBJ1-2, with a weak D call TRBD1 (5 bases). The germline V gene encodes CDR1 MNHEY and CDR2 SVGEGT. CDR3 size: 13 residues. V lost 6 bases to trimming and J lost 4 bases, with 12 bases between them. The CDR3 nucleotides are TGTGCCAGCAGAGACCCGGGGCCCTATGGCTACACCTTC. As protein: CASRDPGPYGYTF.

This clonotype has a handful of counts. The chain links TRBV7-2 to TRBJ1-1; D is ambiguous. CDR1 and CDR2 (germline): SGHTA, FQGNSA. The CDR3 is 13 amino acids. V was trimmed by 7 bases and J by 2 bases, leaving 11 bases between them. The chain's CDR3 is CASKDTVNTEAFF. DNA of the CDR3: TGTGCCAGCAAAGACACAGTAAACACTGAAGCTTTCTTT.

V gene TRBV27 combines with J gene TRBJ2-7; 7 bases align to TRBD2. Per germline, CDR1 MNHEY and CDR2 SMNVEV (reference sequence). CDR3 length: 14 amino acids. V shed 10 bases and J 3 bases; nucleotides not matched to a gene: 12. The CDR3 region has the DNA TGTGCCACCAGCATGGGAAGCGGGATCTACGAGCAGTACTTC. Translated, it gives CATSMGSGIYEQYF.

This chain uses TRBV19 with TRBJ1-1, with D tentatively TRBD1 (6 bases). The germline V and J ends were trimmed by 7 bases and 1 base, with 13 bases remaining between them. Germline V gives CDR1 LNHDA, CDR2 SQIVND (reference sequence). This CDR3 has 14 amino acids. The CDR3 nucleotides are TGTGCCAGTACCCTGGGACATACGAACACTGAAGCTTTCTTT. This codes for CASTLGHTNTEAFF.

There are many counts of this clonotype. This chain links TRBV27 with TRBJ1-5, with D unresolved. Trimming cost V 1 base and J 0 bases, with 10 bases left between them. Germline CDR1 reads MNHEY; CDR2 reads SMNVEV (reference sequence). This CDR3 has 16 residues. This CDR3 is CASSLYPLYSNQPQHF. CDR3 nucleotide sequence: TGTGCCAGCAGTTTATATCCACTCTATAGCAATCAGCCCCAGCATTTT.

This clonotype has a count of ten or more. The chain joins TRBV12-3 or TRBV12-4 to TRBJ2-2; 9 bases match TRBD2. This CDR3 spans 17 amino acids. Losses at the gene ends were 6 bases for V and 1 base for J; bases not matched to a gene: 9. This CDR3 reads CASSPGLSGRNTGELFF. The DNA for the CDR3 is TGTGCCAGCAGCCCAGGGCTTAGCGGGAGGAACACCGGGGAGCTGTTTTTT.

This clonotype was counted only a few times. V gene TRBV6-1 combines with J gene TRBJ2-2, with a possible D match to TRBD1 (6 bases). The V gene lost 7 bases and the J gene lost 2 bases, with 11 bases spanning the gap. Germline CDR1 MNHNS, CDR2 SASEGT. The CDR3 runs to 14 residues. In DNA, the CDR3 is TGTGCCAGCACGAAGGACAGAAACACCGGGGAGCTGTTTTTT. It specifies CASTKDRNTGELFF.

In its sample, this clonotype was seen a few times. The chain carries TRBV9 and TRBJ1-1; 8 bases line up with TRBD1. Germline CDR1 and CDR2: SGDLS and YYNGEE. This CDR3 is built from 16 residues. V shed 0 bases, J shed 5 bases, and the junction held 9 bases outside the gene matches. CDR3 sequence (DNA): TGTGCCAGCAGCGTAGCTTTCCAGGGGGCGCAGACTGAAGCTTTCTTT. This sequence encodes CASSVAFQGAQTEAFF.

The chain is built from TRBV7-2 and TRBJ2-7; TRBD2 matches 13 bases. There are 15 residues in the CDR3. Germline-derived CDR1 and CDR2 are SGHTA and FQGNSA. J was trimmed by 4 bases and V by 6 bases; bases with no gene match: 6. The CDR3 bases are TGTGCCAGCAGGGGTGGGACTAGCGGGAAATACGAGCAGTACTTC. Protein: CASRGGTSGKYEQYF.

Many counts were recorded for this clonotype. The genes are TRBV6-1 and TRBJ1-1; D gene unclear. CDR3 length: 13 residues. V gave up 6 bases and J gave up 1 base, with 9 bases separating them. The germline gives CDR1 MNHNS, CDR2 SASEGT. The CDR3 nucleotides are TGTGCCAGCAGCCCCGTCCCGAACACTGAAGCTTTCTTT. Its translation: CASSPVPNTEAFF.

This clonotype has more than one count but fewer than ten. V is TRBV20-1 and J is TRBJ2-7; D uncertain. This CDR3 has 13 amino acids. Germline lookup yields CDR1 DFQATT and CDR2 SNEGSKA (reference sequence). The germline V and J ends were trimmed by 3 bases and 3 bases, with 12 bases remaining between them. This CDR3 is CSASRPFNYEQYF. In DNA form, the CDR3 reads TGCAGTGCTAGCCGCCCCTTTAACTACGAGCAGTACTTC.

This sequence joins TRBV20-1 and TRBJ2-3; D assignment may be TRBD1 or TRBD2 (5 bases each). V dropped 6 bases and J dropped 7 bases, with 20 bases sitting between them. Germline V gene data show CDR1 as DFQATT and CDR2 as SNEGSKA (reference sequence). CDR3 length: 14 amino acids. CDR3 bases: TGCAGTGCCGCTGACTGGGGACCAACACATACGCAGTATTTT. Encoded protein: CSAADWGPTHTQYF.

Notes on this clonotype: Possible read error: a much larger clone is one base away. This chain joins TRBV2 and TRBJ1-5; no reliable D call. The CDR3 has 14 amino acids. Germline V gene data show CDR1 as SNHLY and CDR2 as FYNNEI. Trimming shortened V by 7 bases and J by 0 bases, and 10 bases separated the two germline ends. The CDR3, as DNA: TGTGCCAGCACCAGGTACAGTAGCAATCAGCCCCAGCATTTT. Encoded protein: CASTRYSSNQPQHF.

This sequence joins TRBV10-3 and TRBJ2-3, with 11 positions matching TRBD2. This CDR3 is 15 amino acids long. CDR1 ENHRY and CDR2 SYGVKD come from the germline V gene. The V segment lost 8 bases and the J segment 0 bases; nucleotides outside the gene matches: 4. The CDR3 DNA is TGTGCCATCGGGGGACTAGCGGTAAGCACAGATACGCAGTATTTT. It encodes CAIGGLAVSTDTQYF.